Sequencing of this T cell receptor beta chain was carried out in a study of beta chain features in type 1 diabetes. General study points: The study found moderately but significantly shorter TCRB CDR3s in all four CD4+ subsets of Type 1 diabetes patients. Fewer junction insertions and more nucleotide deletions appeared in type 1 diabetes patients.

Investigators reverse transcribed all isolated RNA, so they sequenced expressed TCRB transcripts. This table comes from immunoSEQ multiplex PCR, and its TCRdb copy is limited to in-frame clones, with some not included. This table holds over 150,000 clones, 10% to 13% found once. V lost 6 bases and J lost 11; bases outside the gene matches: 2. Germline CDR1 reads MDHEN; CDR2 reads SYDVKM. This CDR3 spans 11 amino acids. Sorting that relied on CD45RO/CCR7/CD25/CD127/CD95/CD27 yielded CD4+ naive, central memory, regulatory and stem cell-like memory cells. Concerning this clone: Antigen specificity is unknown.

This receptor was identified in a man in his thirties or forties with type 1 diabetes. Sequencing used central memory CD4+ T cells from blood. The V call is TRBV28, the J call TRBJ1-4; 8 bases are shared with TRBD1. The DNA of the CDR3 is TGTGCCAGCAGGGACAGGGAGAAACTGTTTTTT. It specifies CASRDREKLFF.